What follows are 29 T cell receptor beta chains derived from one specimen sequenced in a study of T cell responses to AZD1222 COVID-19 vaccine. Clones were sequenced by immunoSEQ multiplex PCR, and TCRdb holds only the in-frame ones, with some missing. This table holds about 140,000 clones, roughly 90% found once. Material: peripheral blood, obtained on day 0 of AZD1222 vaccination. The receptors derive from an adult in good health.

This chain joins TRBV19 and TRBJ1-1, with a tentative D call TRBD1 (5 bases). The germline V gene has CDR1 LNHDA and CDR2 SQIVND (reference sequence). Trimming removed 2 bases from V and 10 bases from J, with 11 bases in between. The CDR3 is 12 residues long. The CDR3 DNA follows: TGTGCCAGTAGTATACTGGCAGGGAGAGCTTTCTTT. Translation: CASSILAGRAFF.

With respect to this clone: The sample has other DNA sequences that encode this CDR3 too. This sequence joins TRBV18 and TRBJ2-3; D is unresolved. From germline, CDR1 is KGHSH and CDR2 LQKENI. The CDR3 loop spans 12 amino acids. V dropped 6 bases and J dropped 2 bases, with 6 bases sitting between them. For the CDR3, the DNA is TGTGCCAGCTCCCTATACACAGATACGCAGTATTTT. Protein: CASSLYTDTQYF.

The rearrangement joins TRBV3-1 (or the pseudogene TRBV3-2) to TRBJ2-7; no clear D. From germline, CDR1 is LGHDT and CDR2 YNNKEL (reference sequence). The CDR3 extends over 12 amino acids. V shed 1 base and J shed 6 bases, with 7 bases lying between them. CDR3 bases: TGTGCCAGCAGCCAAGTCCCTAGCGAGCAGTACTTC. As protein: CASSQVPSEQYF.

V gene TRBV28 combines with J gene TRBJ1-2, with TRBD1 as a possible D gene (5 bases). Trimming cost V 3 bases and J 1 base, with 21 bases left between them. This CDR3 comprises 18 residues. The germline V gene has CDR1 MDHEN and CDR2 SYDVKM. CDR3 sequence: CASSFGGVSADLNYGYTF. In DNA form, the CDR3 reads TGTGCCAGCAGTTTCGGGGGGGTCAGTGCCGACCTTAACTATGGCTACACCTTC.

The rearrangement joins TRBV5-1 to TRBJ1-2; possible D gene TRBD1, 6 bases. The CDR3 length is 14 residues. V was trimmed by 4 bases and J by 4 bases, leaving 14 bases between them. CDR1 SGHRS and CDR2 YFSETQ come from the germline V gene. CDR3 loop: CASSTNTGSYGYTF. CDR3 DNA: TGCGCCAGCAGCACTAATACAGGGTCCTATGGCTACACCTTC.

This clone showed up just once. The CDR3, as DNA: TGTGCCAGCAGCTTGTCCTACAATGAGCAGTTCTTC. Its protein is CASSLSYNEQFF. V is TRBV7-9 and J is TRBJ2-1; D is ambiguous. Trimming stripped 3 bases from V and 1 base from J, with 1 base between. This CDR3 is built from 12 residues. The germline V gene has CDR1 SEHNR and CDR2 FQNEAQ (reference sequence). The variable domain in full, with the rest retrieved from reference TRBV7-9 and TRBJ2-1, is DTGVSQNPRHKITKRGQNVTFRCDPISEHNRLYWYRQTLGQGPEFLTYFQNEAQLEKSRLLSDRFSAERPKGSFSTLEIQRTEQGDSAMYLCASSLSYNEQFFGPGTRLTVL.

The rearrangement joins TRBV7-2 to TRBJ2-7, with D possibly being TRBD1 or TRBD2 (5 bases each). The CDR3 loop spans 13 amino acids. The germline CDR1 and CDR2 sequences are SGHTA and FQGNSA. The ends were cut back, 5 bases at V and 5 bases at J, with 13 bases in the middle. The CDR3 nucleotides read TGTGCCAGCAGCCTCCTGAGGGGCCACGAGCAGTACTTC. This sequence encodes CASSLLRGHEQYF.

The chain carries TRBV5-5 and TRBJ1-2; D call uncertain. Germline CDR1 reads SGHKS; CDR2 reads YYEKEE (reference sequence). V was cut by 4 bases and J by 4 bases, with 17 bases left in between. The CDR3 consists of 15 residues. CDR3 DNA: TGTGCCAGCAGCACGGCCGAAGGGTGGGGCTATGGCTACACCTTC. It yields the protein CASSTAEGWGYGYTF.

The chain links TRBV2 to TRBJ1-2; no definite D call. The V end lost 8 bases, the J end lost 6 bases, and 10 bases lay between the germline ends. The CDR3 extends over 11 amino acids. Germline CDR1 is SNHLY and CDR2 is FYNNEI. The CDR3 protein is CASERWDGYTF. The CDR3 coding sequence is TGTGCCAGCGAAAGGTGGGATGGCTACACCTTC.

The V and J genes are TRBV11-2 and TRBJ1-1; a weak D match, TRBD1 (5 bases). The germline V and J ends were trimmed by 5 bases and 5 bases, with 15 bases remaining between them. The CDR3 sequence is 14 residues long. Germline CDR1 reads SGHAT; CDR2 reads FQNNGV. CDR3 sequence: CASSPLTGRTEAFF. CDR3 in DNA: TGTGCCAGCAGCCCCTTGACGGGACGGACTGAAGCTTTCTTT.

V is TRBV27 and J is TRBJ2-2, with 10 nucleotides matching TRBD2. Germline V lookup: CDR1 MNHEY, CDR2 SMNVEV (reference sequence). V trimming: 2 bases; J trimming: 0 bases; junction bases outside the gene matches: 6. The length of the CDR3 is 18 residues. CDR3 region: CASSLRTSGIPNTGELFF. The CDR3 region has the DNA TGTGCCAGCAGTTTAAGGACTAGCGGTATCCCGAACACCGGGGAGCTGTTTTTT.

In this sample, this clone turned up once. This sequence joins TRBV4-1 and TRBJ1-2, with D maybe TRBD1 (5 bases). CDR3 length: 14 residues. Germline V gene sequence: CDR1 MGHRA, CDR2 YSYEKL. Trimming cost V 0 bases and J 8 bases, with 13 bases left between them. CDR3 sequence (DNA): TGCGCCAGCAGCCAAGATCACGGGGGTGGGGGCTACACCTTC. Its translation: CASSQDHGGGGYTF.

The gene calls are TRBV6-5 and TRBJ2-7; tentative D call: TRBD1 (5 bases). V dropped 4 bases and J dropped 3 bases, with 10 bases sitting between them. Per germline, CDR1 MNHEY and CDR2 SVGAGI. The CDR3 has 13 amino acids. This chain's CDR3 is CASSLQVRYEQYF. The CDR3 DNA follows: TGTGCCAGCAGTTTACAGGTCCGCTACGAGCAGTACTTC.

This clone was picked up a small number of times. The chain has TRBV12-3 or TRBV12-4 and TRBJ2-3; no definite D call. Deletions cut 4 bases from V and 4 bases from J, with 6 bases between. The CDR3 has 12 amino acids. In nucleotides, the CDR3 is TGTGCCAGCAGTTCCCGGGCAGATACGCAGTATTTT. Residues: CASSSRADTQYF.

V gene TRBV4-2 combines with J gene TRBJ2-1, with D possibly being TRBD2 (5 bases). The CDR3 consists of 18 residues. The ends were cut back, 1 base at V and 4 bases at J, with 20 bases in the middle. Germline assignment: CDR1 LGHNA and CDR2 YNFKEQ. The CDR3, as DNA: TGTGCCAGCAGCCAAGTGGTTACCGGAAGCGGTACTTACAATGAGCAGTTCTTC. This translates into CASSQVVTGSGTYNEQFF.

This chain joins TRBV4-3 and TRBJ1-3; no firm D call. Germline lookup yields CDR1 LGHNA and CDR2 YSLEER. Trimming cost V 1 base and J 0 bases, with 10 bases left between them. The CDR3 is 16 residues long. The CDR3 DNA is TGCGCCAGCAGCCAAGCCCCTCCTGACTCTGGAAACACCATATATTTT. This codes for CASSQAPPDSGNTIYF.

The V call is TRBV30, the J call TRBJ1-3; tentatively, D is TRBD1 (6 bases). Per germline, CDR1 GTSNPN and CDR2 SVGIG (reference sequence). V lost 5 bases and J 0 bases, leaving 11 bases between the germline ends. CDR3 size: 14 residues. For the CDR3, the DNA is TGTGCCTGGTTACAGGGAAGCTCTGGAAACACCATATATTTT. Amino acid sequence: CAWLQGSSGNTIYF. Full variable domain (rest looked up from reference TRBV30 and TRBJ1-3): SQTIHQWPATLVQPVGSPLSLECTVEGTSNPNLYWYRQAAGRGLQLLFYSVGIGQISSEVPQNLSASRPQDRQFILSSKKLLLSDSGFYLCAWLQGSSGNTIYFGEGSWLTVV.

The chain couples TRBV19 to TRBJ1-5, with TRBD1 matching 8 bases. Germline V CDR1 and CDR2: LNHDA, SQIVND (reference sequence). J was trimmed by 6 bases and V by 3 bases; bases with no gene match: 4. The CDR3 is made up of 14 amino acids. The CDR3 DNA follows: TGTGCCAGTAGTATGGACAGGGTGGGTCAGCCCCAGCATTTT. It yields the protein CASSMDRVGQPQHF. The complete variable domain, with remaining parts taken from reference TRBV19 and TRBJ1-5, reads DGGITQSPKYLFRKEGQNVTLSCEQNLNHDAMYWYRQDPGQGLRLIYYSQIVNDFQKGDIAEGYSVSREKKESFPLTVTSAQKNPTAFYLCASSMDRVGQPQHFGDGTRLSIL.

In DNA, the CDR3 is TGTGCCAGCAGCCCACTCCCCTCAGCGACCCAGTACTTC. Protein sequence: CASSPLPSATQYF. J is TRBJ2-5 and V is TRBV5-4; D unresolved. Trimming took off 4 bases at V and 7 bases at J, with 14 bases between the two ends. The CDR3 extends over 13 amino acids. Germline lookup yields CDR1 SGHNT and CDR2 YYREEE (reference sequence).

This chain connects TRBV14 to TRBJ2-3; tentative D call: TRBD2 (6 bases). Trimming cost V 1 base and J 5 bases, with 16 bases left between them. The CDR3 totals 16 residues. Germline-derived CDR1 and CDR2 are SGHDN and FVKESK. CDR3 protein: CASSQGLREYRDTQYF. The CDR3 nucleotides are TGTGCCAGCAGCCAAGGGCTCCGGGAGTATAGAGATACGCAGTATTTT. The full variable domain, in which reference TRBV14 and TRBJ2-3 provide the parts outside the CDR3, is EAGVTQFPSHSVIEKGQTVTLRCDPISGHDNLYWYRRVMGKEIKFLLHFVKESKQDESGMPNNRFLAERTGGTYSTLKVQPAELEDSGVYFCASSQGLREYRDTQYFGPGTRLTVL.

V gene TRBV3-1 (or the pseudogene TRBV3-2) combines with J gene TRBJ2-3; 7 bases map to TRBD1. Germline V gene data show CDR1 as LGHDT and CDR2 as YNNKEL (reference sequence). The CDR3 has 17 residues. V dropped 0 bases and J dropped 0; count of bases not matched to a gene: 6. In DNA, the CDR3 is TGTGCCAGCAGCCAAGAGGGGACAGCTCTAAGCACAGATACGCAGTATTTT. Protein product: CASSQEGTALSTDTQYF.

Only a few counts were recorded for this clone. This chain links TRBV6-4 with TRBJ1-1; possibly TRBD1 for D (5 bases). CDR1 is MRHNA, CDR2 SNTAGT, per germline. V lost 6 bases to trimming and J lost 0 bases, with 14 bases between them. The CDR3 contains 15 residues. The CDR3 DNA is TGTGCCAGCAGCCCGACAGCGGTTATGAACACTGAAGCTTTCTTT. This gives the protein CASSPTAVMNTEAFF.

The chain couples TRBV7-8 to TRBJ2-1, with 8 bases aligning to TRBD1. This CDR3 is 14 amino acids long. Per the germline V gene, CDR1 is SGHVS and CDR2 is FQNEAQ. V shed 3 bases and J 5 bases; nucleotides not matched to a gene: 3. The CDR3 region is CASSLRTGHNEQFF. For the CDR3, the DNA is TGTGCCAGCAGCTTGCGGACAGGGCACAATGAGCAGTTCTTC.

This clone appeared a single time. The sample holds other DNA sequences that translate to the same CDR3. CDR3 DNA sequence: TGTGCCAGCAGCGTATCGGGCAGCACAGATACGCAGTATTTT. Its protein is CASSVSGSTDTQYF. This chain links TRBV9 with TRBJ2-3; no clear D. Germline CDR1 reads SGDLS; CDR2 reads YYNGEE. The CDR3 loop spans 14 amino acids. Trimming cost V 1 base and J 0 bases, with 6 bases left between them.

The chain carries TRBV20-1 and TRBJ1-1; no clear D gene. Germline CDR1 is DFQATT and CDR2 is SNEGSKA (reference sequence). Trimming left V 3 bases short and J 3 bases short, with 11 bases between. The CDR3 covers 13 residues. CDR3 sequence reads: CSASWGGDTEAFF. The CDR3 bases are TGCAGTGCTAGTTGGGGAGGCGACACTGAAGCTTTCTTT.

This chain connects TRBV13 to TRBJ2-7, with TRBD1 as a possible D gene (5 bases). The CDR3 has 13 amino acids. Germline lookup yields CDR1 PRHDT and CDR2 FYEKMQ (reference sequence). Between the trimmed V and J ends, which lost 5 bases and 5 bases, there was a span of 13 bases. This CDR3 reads CASSTRQQHEQYF. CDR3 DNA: TGTGCCAGCAGCACCCGACAGCAACACGAGCAGTACTTC.

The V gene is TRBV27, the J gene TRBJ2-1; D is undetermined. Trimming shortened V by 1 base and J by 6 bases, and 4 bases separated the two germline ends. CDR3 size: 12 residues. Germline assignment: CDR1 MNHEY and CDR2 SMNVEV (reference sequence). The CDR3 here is CASSLLGNEQFF. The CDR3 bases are TGTGCCAGCAGTTTATTGGGCAATGAGCAGTTCTTC.

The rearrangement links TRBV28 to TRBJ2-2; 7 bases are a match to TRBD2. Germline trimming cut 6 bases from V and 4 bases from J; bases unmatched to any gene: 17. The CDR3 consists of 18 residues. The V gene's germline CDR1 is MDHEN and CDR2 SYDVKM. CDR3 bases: TGTGCCAGCAGAGAAGGGGAGGGTTCCCCAAACTTCACCGGGGAGCTGTTTTTT. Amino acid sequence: CASREGEGSPNFTGELFF.

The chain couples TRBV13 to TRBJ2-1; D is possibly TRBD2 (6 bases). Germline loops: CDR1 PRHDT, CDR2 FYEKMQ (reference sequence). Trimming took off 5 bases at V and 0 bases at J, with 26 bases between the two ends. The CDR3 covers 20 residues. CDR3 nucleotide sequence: TGTGCCAGCAGCCCACGGGACTCGGCTAATCAGGCGGGCTCCTACAATGAGCAGTTCTTC. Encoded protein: CASSPRDSANQAGSYNEQFF.